This T cell receptor beta chain is drawn from a study of T cell responses to AZD1222 COVID-19 vaccine. Study results and caveats: Breadth and depth of Spike-specific TCRs rose after two AZD1222 doses. Researchers took repertoire samples only after the peak T cell response had come. Clonal diversity was possibly underestimated; the donors were predominantly white British and more often female.

Trimming shortened V by 2 bases and J by 0 bases, and 2 bases separated the two germline ends. The CDR3 totals 12 residues. Germline V gene sequence: CDR1 MNHEY, CDR2 SVGEGT. About this clone itself: The antigen is undetermined.

Generated by immunoSEQ multiplex PCR, the TCRdb table keeps only in-frame clones and is missing some. The sample carries about 150,000 clones, 80% to 95% recorded once. The clonotype was recovered from an adult in good health. V gene TRBV6-2 or TRBV6-3 combines with J gene TRBJ2-7, with D unresolved. The sequencing used peripheral blood, collected on day 0 of AZD1222 vaccination. DNA for the CDR3: TGTGCCAGCAGTTACGACTCCTACGAGCAGTACTTC. Protein sequence: CASSYDSYEQYF.